This T cell receptor beta chain was recovered during a study of patients and donors after allogeneic stem cell transplantation. CDR1 and CDR2 (germline): DFQATT, SNEGSKA (reference sequence). J lost 6 bases, V lost 5 bases, and 17 bases had no gene match. The CDR3 extends over 16 amino acids. TCRdb re-called the RT-PCR reads with MiXCR, one entry per CDR3 protein. The data hold 800,000 to 1,000,000 distinct CDR3 sequences, with 18% observed a single time. This TCR derives from a human donor who was either an allogeneic HSCT recipient or a stem cell or donor lymphocyte infusion donor (not recorded which). It is not recorded whose cells these are; they may come from a transplant donor. Sample: blood, either unsorted or a sorted T cell fraction (not recorded which). The rearrangement links TRBV20-1 to TRBJ2-5, with 8 bases fitting TRBD2. The chain's CDR3 is CSAQSGLAGKRKTQYF. CDR3 nucleotide sequence: TGCAGTGCTCAGAGCGGGTTAGCGGGGAAGAGGAAGACCCAGTACTTC.